This record looks at one T cell receptor (beta chain) sequence and its context. Its antigen is as yet unknown. TCRdb passed the 5' RACE reads through MiXCR, listing each CDR3 protein once. The table records about 440,000 distinct CDR3 sequences, about 20% of them present only once. The record originates from a study of T-cell memory formation after mild COVID-19. V lost 1 base and J 0 bases, leaving 9 bases between the germline ends. Germline lookup yields CDR1 LGHNA and CDR2 YNFKEQ. The CDR3 length is 15 residues. Study-level results: For contracting clones, CD4+ ones sat mainly in CM and EM, CD8+ in EMRA. Cross-reactive memory appears to have joined, as suggested by some responding clones showing up in pre-infection memory. The second-wave clones peaking on day 37 were not confirmed as SARS-CoV-2-specific. Day 15 to 85 contracting clones showed balanced CD4/CD8; later expanders leaned CD4+.

The rearrangement links TRBV4-2 to TRBJ2-5; D tentatively reads TRBD1 or TRBD2 (5 bases each). The source is an adult woman who had mild COVID-19 (a few samples of this study predate the infection). Cell type and time point are not known. Sample: PBMCs or a T cell subset sorted from them (not recorded which). The CDR3 loop is CASSQGGRYQETQYF. The DNA of the CDR3 is TGTGCCAGCAGCCAAGGGGGACGATACCAAGAGACCCAGTACTTC.